Listed below are T cell receptor beta chains from one sample, sequenced in a study of preoperative IRX-2 immunotherapy in early breast cancer. Using immunoSEQ multiplex PCR, the repertoire was profiled, and TCRdb retains in-frame clones only, with some absent. This table holds approximately 98,000 clones, 86% found once. Sequences were derived from tumor tissue, sampled after IRX-2 immunotherapy. Receptor source: a human donor with breast cancer. Each CDR3 is given with its conserved first and last residue. A D gene is named only where the DNA matches it firmly. A clone size is listed for some rows: how often the clone was seen (once, few, many), or a class if it is expanded.

once	TRBD1	TRBV19	TRBJ1-5	TGTGCCAGTAGTATAGTCTCCGGGACAGGGTATCAGCCCCAGCATTTT	CASSIVSGTGYQPQHF
NA	NA	TRBV14	TRBJ1-1	TGTGCCAGCAGCCATCGCACAGGAACCGCTTTGGAAGCTTTCTTT	CASSHRTGTALEAFF
NA	NA	TRBV1	TRBJ1-6	TGCGCCAGCAGCCTCCCCTATTCACCCCTCCACTTT	CASSLPYSPLHF
NA	TRBD1	TRBV23-1	TRBJ1-4	TGCGCCAGCAGCTTGACAGGGGCCGCAACTAATGAAAAACTGTTTTTT	CASSLTGAATNEKLFF
NA	TRBD1	TRBV2	TRBJ1-2	TGTGCCAGCAATGTCAGGGGGCGAGGAGGCTACACCTTC	CASNVRGRGGYTF
NA	TRBD2	TRBV5-1	TRBJ2-3	TGCGCCAGCAGCTTGGCAGCTAGCGGTAAAGATACGCAGTATTTT	CASSLAASGKDTQYF
NA	NA	TRBV19	TRBJ2-2	TGTGCCAGTAGCCGATCGTACACCGGGGAGCTGTTTTTT	CASSRSYTGELFF
few	NA	TRBV6-1	TRBJ2-7	TGTGCCAGCAGTGAAGCCCGCGTGGGAGTGTACGAGCAGTACTTC	CASSEARVGVYEQYF
NA	TRBD1	TRBV6-8	TRBJ1-4	TGTGCCATTTCGGACAGGAGGTCGGCAACTAATGAAAAACTGTTTTTT	CAISDRRSATNEKLFF
NA	TRBD1	TRBV10-1	TRBJ1-4	TGCTCCCAGCAGGGTCGTACCTGGACAGGGGACAATGAAAAACTGTTTTTT	CSQQGRTWTGDNEKLFF
NA	TRBD1	TRBV6-8	TRBJ1-3	TGTGCCAGCAGTGACAGGGCCGACTCTGGAAACACCATATATTTT	CASSDRADSGNTIYF
NA	NA	TRBV9	TRBJ2-2	TGTGCCAGCAGGCGGGACTTAACGGGGGAGCTGTTTTTT	CASRRDLTGELFF
NA	NA	TRBV30	TRBJ2-6	TGTGCCTGGAGTGTATGGGGTTGGGGCGGTCGAAGCTCTGGGGCCAACGTCCTGACTTTC	CAWSVWGWGGRSSGANVLTF
NA	NA	TRBV6-8	TRBJ1-5	TGTGCCAGCAGTGAGCACAGCGACACGCCCCAGCATTTT	CASSEHSDTPQHF
NA	NA	TRBV29-1	TRBJ1-1	TGCAGCGTGAAAGCAGGGACCGACACTGAAGCTTTCTTT	CSVKAGTDTEAFF
few	NA	TRBV6-4	TRBJ2-7	TGTGCCAGCAGTGGTCCCTACGAGCAGTACTTC	CASSGPYEQYF
once	NA	TRBV19	TRBJ1-2	TGTGCCAGTAGTATAGAGTCCAGGGAAATTGGCTACACCTTC	CASSIESREIGYTF
once	NA	TRBV30	TRBJ1-2	TGTGCCTGGACCCGGGACAAAAATGGCTACACCTTC	CAWTRDKNGYTF
NA	TRBD1	TRBV28	TRBJ1-2	TGTGCCAGCAGACAACAGGGGCCTTTCTATGGCTACACCTTC	CASRQQGPFYGYTF
NA	NA	TRBV6-1	TRBJ2-3	TGTGCCAGCAGTGAAGCTCGTGGTCGGACGACAGATACGCAGTATTTT	CASSEARGRTTDTQYF
NA	NA	TRBV28	TRBJ1-1	TGTGCCAGCAGCGAACCCGGGGACTCGAACACTGAAGCTTTCTTT	CASSEPGDSNTEAFF
NA	NA	TRBV18	TRBJ2-1	TGTGCCAGCTCACCACCGGGCACAGGTCACAATGAGCAGTTCTTC	CASSPPGTGHNEQFF
NA	NA	TRBV5-8	TRBJ2-7	TGTGCCAGCAGTCCGGGCGGGGCACGGTCCTACGAGCAGTACTTC	CASSPGGARSYEQYF
NA	NA	TRBV28	TRBJ1-2	TGTGCCAGCAGTCCGCTCGGGTACGGGTATGGCTACACCTTC	CASSPLGYGYGYTF
NA	NA	TRBV5-1	TRBJ2-3	TGCGCCAGCAGCTTCCAACTGGCGAGCACAGATACGCAGTATTTT	CASSFQLASTDTQYF
NA	NA	TRBV11-3	TRBJ1-4	TGTGCCAGCAACGAAAGGGGTCGAACTAATGAAAAACTGTTTTTT	CASNERGRTNEKLFF
NA	NA	TRBV28	TRBJ1-5	TGTGCCAGCCAGGTTAGCAATCAGCCCCAGCATTTT	CASQVSNQPQHF
NA	TRBD2	TRBV7-1	TRBJ2-3	TGTGCCAGCAGCCATAGCGGGAGTGGGACAGATACGCAGTATTTT	CASSHSGSGTDTQYF
NA	NA	TRBV28	TRBJ2-1	TGTGCCAGCAGTCTCCCCGGGGGAGGCAGGAATGAGCAGTTCTTC	CASSLPGGGRNEQFF
few	TRBD1	TRBV19	TRBJ1-4	TGTGCCACCGGACAGGGGGCATACAATGAAAAACTGTTTTTT	CATGQGAYNEKLFF
few	NA	TRBV7-1	TRBJ1-3	TGTGCCAGCAGGTGGGACGGACGTTTCTCTGGAAACACCATATATTTT	CASRWDGRFSGNTIYF
NA	TRBD1	TRBV6-8	TRBJ1-5	TGTGCCAGCAACAAACTGGACAGGTATAATCAGCCCCAGCATTTT	CASNKLDRYNQPQHF
NA	NA	TRBV11-3	TRBJ1-2	TGTGCCAGCAGCTTACTCGGCGGGGGTGACTATGGCTACACCTTC	CASSLLGGGDYGYTF
NA	NA	TRBV14	TRBJ2-1	TGTGCCAGCAGCCATAGGAACCAGATGGTCAATGAGCAGTTCTTC	CASSHRNQMVNEQFF
NA	NA	TRBV5-1	TRBJ1-4	TGCGCCAGCAGCTCTGGGGTAACGGCAACTAATGAAAAACTGTTTTTT	CASSSGVTATNEKLFF
NA	NA	TRBV5-4	TRBJ2-7	TGTGCCAGCAGCCGACAGATCTCCTACGAGCAGTACTTC	CASSRQISYEQYF
NA	TRBD1	TRBV6-8	TRBJ1-5	TGTGCCAGCAGACGACAGGGGGTCCAGCCCCAGCATTTT	CASRRQGVQPQHF
NA	NA	TRBV6-8	TRBJ2-1	TGTGCCAGCAGTGGATCTATACTTACTAAAACCCCCCCGCAGTTCTTC	CASSGSILTKTPPQFF
many	TRBD2	TRBV5-1	TRBJ2-2	TGCGCCAGCAGCTTATTATACGGGGGGGACACCGGGGAGCTGTTTTTT	CASSLLYGGDTGELFF
once	TRBD1	TRBV18	TRBJ1-2	TGTGCCAGCTCACCAACCCCATGGGACAGGCAGTACACCTTC	CASSPTPWDRQYTF
NA	NA	TRBV14	TRBJ1-2	TGTGCCAGCAGCCAAGGGTGGAGAGGTGGCTACACCTTC	CASSQGWRGGYTF
few	TRBD2	TRBV19	TRBJ2-4	TGTGCCAGTGAGGACGGCGGGGGAGCCAAAAACATTCAGTACTTC	CASEDGGGAKNIQYF
NA	NA	TRBV1	TRBJ1-2	TGCGCCAGCCGGGGGGGTGACTATGGCTACACCTTC	CASRGGDYGYTF
NA	NA	TRBV5-1	TRBJ1-2	TGCGCCAGCGGAACCGGGACCGCAAACTATGGCTACACCTTC	CASGTGTANYGYTF
NA	NA	TRBV16	TRBJ1-3	TGTGCCAGCAGTGCCGACCGGGTGATGGACACCATATATTTT	CASSADRVMDTIYF
NA	NA	TRBV10-2	TRBJ2-5	TGCGCCAGCAGGCCCGGCCGAAGCGGAGAGACCCAGTACTTC	CASRPGRSGETQYF
NA	NA	TRBV28	TRBJ2-3	TGTGCCAGCAGCTCGTTTTCCGGGAAGCCAGGCACAGATACGCAGTATTTT	CASSSFSGKPGTDTQYF
NA	TRBD1	TRBV28	TRBJ1-3	TGTGCCAGCAGCACAGGGGGGAGAGGGTTGGGAAACACCATATATTTT	CASSTGGRGLGNTIYF
NA	NA	TRBV29-1	TRBJ2-1	TGCAGCGTTGGACAGGCCTCCTACAATGAGCAGTTCTTC	CSVGQASYNEQFF